This T cell receptor beta chain was sequenced in a study of CD8 T cells in Susac syndrome. As concerns this clonotype: As yet, its antigen is unknown.

Matched for age and sex, the controls were healthy donors. Negative magnetic isolation gave CD8+ and CD4+ cells; FACS enriched CD8+ TEMRA. Notes on the study in general: The relatively small number of individuals in the TCR sequencing and HLA analysis was acknowledged by the study.

Roughly 0.5 to 1 ug RNA was reverse transcribed with random hexamers. By means of immunoSEQ multiplex PCR, TCR beta CDR3 spanning 54 Vbeta and 13 Jbeta underwent amplification. Each CDR3 protein gets one entry after TCRdb re-called the immunoSEQ multiplex PCR reads with MiXCR. Among some 180,000 distinct CDR3 sequences listed, about 95% were seen once. Specimen: CD4+ T cells from PBMCs. This sequence originates from a human donor in good health.

CDR3 in DNA: TGTGCCAGCAGTTACTCGGCTAGCGGTAAAGAGACCCAGTACTTC. Residues: CASSYSASGKETQYF. The rearrangement links TRBV6-5 to TRBJ2-5, with 7 bases aligning to TRBD2. The CDR3 loop spans 15 amino acids. CDR1 is MNHEY and CDR2 is SVGAGI in the germline V gene. The ends lost 0 bases at V and 3 bases at J; junction bases unmatched: 4.